This entry is about one TCR beta chain. There is no known antigen for this receptor. Base qualities are not provided; no much larger clone lies one nucleotide away. The record originates from a study of PD-1 blockade in classical Hodgkin lymphoma (dated by TCRdb to about 2020). About the full investigation: Nivolumab dosing was 3 mg/kg intravenously every 2 weeks, continuing until either disease progression or unacceptable toxicity. To define a peripheral blood immune signature of response to PD-1 blockade in classical Hodgkin lymphoma, the study combined TCR beta sequencing with CyTOF.

The Qiagen DNeasy kit was used to extract genomic DNA from unsorted PBMCs and from the negatively selected CD4+ and CD8+ fractions. TCR beta CDR3 regions were amplified by immunoSEQ multiplex PCR using primers annealing to V and J segments. Amplification bias was minimized using a synthetic immune receptor repertoire, and residual bias was removed computationally after sequencing. On the authors' methods: Custom Python scripts were used to quantify repertoire diversity as the Shannon entropy index. The unsorted, CD4+ and CD8+ repertoires were each analyzed separately, with the exception of combined analyses, where CD4+ and CD8+ sequences were merged in silico. A clone was considered expanded if an increase in frequency of at least 2-fold after treatment relative to C1D1 was found, and a pseudocount of 0.5 was applied to clones undetected at baseline. Clones with 0 or 1 copy at C1D1 were defined as singleton clones, while clones with 2 or more copies were defined as non-singleton clones. By matching protein sequences in sorted samples from the same patient, clones expanded in unsorted samples were annotated as CD4+, CD8+ or unknown. Wilcoxon tests on paired samples were used to test diversity changes from C1D1 to C4D1. Held by TCRdb, this immuneACCESS table contains in-frame sequences only and omits some clones. Under half of the omission traces to an unresolved V gene where checked; the cause of the rest is unknown. Clonal size and the V and J genes are those of that table, whereas D and trimming came from the DNA. The sample includes 50,000 to 85,000 clones, with around 75% observed a single time. The ten largest clones represent roughly 9.1% of the sample.

As encoded in the germline V gene, CDR1 is SGHRS while CDR2 is YFSETQ. The CDR3 runs 12 residues from the cysteine to the phenylalanine. Only the CDR3 part of the read is kept: 36 bases, read in frame from the first base. The junction shows trimming of 7 bases on V and 4 bases on J, plus 11 bases between the germline ends. Study-wide conclusions, independent of this receptor: The study was limited to a single clinical trial cohort, and causes of repertoire differences, possibly disease activity or prior therapy, remained undefined. Baseline diversity similar to that of newly diagnosed patients was observed in trial patients achieving complete response, whereas significantly lower diversity was observed in partial responders and progressors. Diversity was lower in patients who began nivolumab less than 1 year after ASCT, so these patients were left out of later analyses to avoid confounding by immune reconstitution. By C4D1, a significant rise was seen in CD4+ TCR diversity but not in CD8+ TCR diversity (p=0.0027 vs p=0.16), and the rise was most apparent among complete responders (p=0.02). Baseline TCR diversity was reported to be lower in newly diagnosed patients than in healthy donors, and even lower in relapsed/refractory patients.

This specimen's time point label, interpreted: cycle 2 day 1 (C2D1) of nivolumab. Every trial patient had relapsed after autologous stem cell transplantation, and cohorts A, B and C differed in prior brentuximab vedotin exposure. The trial cohort was composed of about 58 patients with relapsed/refractory classical Hodgkin lymphoma, for whom complete response, partial response or progressive disease was recorded as best overall response. Single-agent nivolumab was administered to trial patients in the multi-cohort phase II CheckMate 205 trial. Best overall response was determined by an independent review committee according to the 2007 International Working Group response criteria. Trial PBMCs were collected immediately before nivolumab initiation (C1D1) and during therapy at cycle 2 day 1 and cycle 4 day 1. Peripheral blood was collected in 8 mL Vacutainer Cell Preparation Tubes, from which PBMCs were isolated by centrifugation and then cryopreserved.

The sequences come from peripheral blood mononuclear cells (PBMCs), collected before the second cycle of nivolumab. The sequence is built from TRBV5-1 and TRBJ2-5; TRBD2 is possibly the D segment (5 matching bases). This clonotype was obtained from a human donor with classical Hodgkin lymphoma. The CDR3 region has the sequence CASHGDGETQYF. The DNA reads TGCGCCAGCCACGGGGATGGAGAGACCCAGTACTTC.